This T cell receptor beta chain is from a study of blood T cell repertoires in COVID-19. Background on the study: The analysed material was cDNA or gDNA that came from T cells, B-cell-depleted T cells, or PBMCs.

Participant age was roughly 18 to 95 years, and participants resided in 25 or so US areas. Clinical history reported by participants formed the basis on which cohorts were assigned. Germline V gene data show CDR1 as MNHEY and CDR2 as SVGAGI. Trimming stripped 4 bases from V and 6 bases from J, with 10 bases between. The CDR3 spans 14 residues. Authors' analysis steps: Reference gene primer amplification in the assay estimated nucleated cell counts. Using immunoSEQ multiplex PCR, the repertoire was profiled, and TCRdb retains in-frame clones only, with some absent. Clone size and the V and J calls come from that table; the DNA yielded D and trimming. This sample yields approximately 230,000 clones, of which just over 85% are seen a single time; approximately 1.7% belongs to the top ten.

The specimen sequenced was PBMCs or T cells enriched from blood (not recorded which). The TCR was taken from a man aged 35 to 55 who had recovered from COVID-19. The V and J genes are TRBV6-5 and TRBJ1-6, with D maybe TRBD1 (6 bases). The CDR3 here is CASSLTGTNSPLHF. The DNA for the CDR3 is TGTGCCAGCAGTTTAACAGGGACTAATTCACCCCTCCACTTT.